This is a list of T cell receptor beta chains from one sample in a study of T cells in Graves' hyperthyroidism and ophthalmopathy. TCRdb re-derived calls from the multiplex PCR reads in MiXCR, one entry per CDR3 protein. Of about 640,000 distinct CDR3 sequences listed, roughly 20% are singletons. Sequencing was done on a sample of blood. The receptors here all came from a young man with Graves' ophthalmopathy. The CDR3 runs from the conserved cysteine through the conserved F or W. Each record gives: D gene, V gene, clone size, J gene, CDR3 DNA, CDR3 protein. The D gene is left open where the match is weak. Size is stated for part of the rows, as once, few or many counts, or as a class when the clone is expanded.

D gene: -; V gene: TRBV11-2; clone size: few; J gene: TRBJ2-4; CDR3 DNA: TGTGCCAGCAGCTTTCCGGGACGAACAAACATTCAGTACTTC; CDR3 protein: CASSFPGRTNIQYF
D gene: -; V gene: TRBV6-2/TRBV6-3; clone size: -; J gene: TRBJ1-3; CDR3 DNA: TGTGCCAGCAGACACCCATCCGGGGCTGGAAACACCATATATTTT; CDR3 protein: CASRHPSGAGNTIYF
D gene: TRBD1; V gene: TRBV7-2; clone size: few; J gene: TRBJ1-6; CDR3 DNA: TGTGCCAGCAGCTTAGTTGGGACAGGGAATTCACCCCTCCACTTT; CDR3 protein: CASSLVGTGNSPLHF
D gene: TRBD2; V gene: TRBV4-1; clone size: -; J gene: TRBJ2-7; CDR3 DNA: TGCGCCAGCAGCCAAGAGAGGCGCGGGGGATTCTACGAGCAGTACTTC; CDR3 protein: CASSQERRGGFYEQYF
D gene: TRBD2; V gene: TRBV27; clone size: -; J gene: TRBJ2-1; CDR3 DNA: TGTGCCAGCAGTTTATCCCGGTCTAGCGGGAGGCCCTGGGGTGAGCAGTTCTTC; CDR3 protein: CASSLSRSSGRPWGEQFF
D gene: TRBD1; V gene: TRBV7-8; clone size: many; J gene: TRBJ2-7; CDR3 DNA: TGTGCCAGCAGCTTAGCCGCAGGGGGCTTGACGGACGAGCAGTACTTC; CDR3 protein: CASSLAAGGLTDEQYF
D gene: TRBD1; V gene: TRBV18; clone size: many; J gene: TRBJ2-7; CDR3 DNA: TGTGCCAGCTCACCACCGGGAATACAGGGGGCGCGCGAGCAGTACTTC; CDR3 protein: CASSPPGIQGAREQYF
D gene: -; V gene: TRBV6-1; clone size: -; J gene: TRBJ2-7; CDR3 DNA: TGTGCCAGCAGCTCCCTAGCGAACCCTTCCTACGAGCAGTACTTC; CDR3 protein: CASSSLANPSYEQYF
D gene: -; V gene: TRBV3-1; clone size: many; J gene: TRBJ2-1; CDR3 DNA: TGTGCCAGCAGCCAAGTTGGGAGATACAATGAGCAGTTCTTC; CDR3 protein: CASSQVGRYNEQFF
D gene: -; V gene: TRBV7-2; clone size: -; J gene: TRBJ2-5; CDR3 DNA: TGTGCCAGCAGCCGGGACTTCTATGGGACCCAGTACTTC; CDR3 protein: CASSRDFYGTQYF
D gene: TRBD2; V gene: TRBV30; clone size: -; J gene: TRBJ2-2; CDR3 DNA: TGTGCCTGGGGCGGGAGCGGGAGTGCAGGGGAGCTGTTTTTT; CDR3 protein: CAWGGSGSAGELFF
D gene: -; V gene: TRBV10-3; clone size: few; J gene: TRBJ1-3; CDR3 DNA: TGTGCCATCAGTGCCCGGGAGGTCGGCTCTGGAAACACCATATATTTT; CDR3 protein: CAISAREVGSGNTIYF
D gene: -; V gene: TRBV13; clone size: once; J gene: TRBJ2-7; CDR3 DNA: TGTGCCAGCAGCGCCCGCCTCGAGTCCGAGCAGTACTTC; CDR3 protein: CASSARLESEQYF
D gene: TRBD2; V gene: TRBV20-1; clone size: many; J gene: TRBJ2-7; CDR3 DNA: TGCAGTGCTACCGAATTCCGACTAGCGGGGTACGAGCAGTACTTC; CDR3 protein: CSATEFRLAGYEQYF
D gene: TRBD2; V gene: TRBV12-3/TRBV12-4; clone size: many; J gene: TRBJ2-7; CDR3 DNA: TGTGCCAGCAGTTATAGACTAGCGGGAGTCAAGGGGCCCTACGAGCAGTACTTC; CDR3 protein: CASSYRLAGVKGPYEQYF
D gene: TRBD1; V gene: TRBV29-1; clone size: -; J gene: TRBJ2-1; CDR3 DNA: TGCAGCGTTGAATCGACAGGGGGGTACAATGAGCAGTTCTTC; CDR3 protein: CSVESTGGYNEQFF
D gene: -; V gene: TRBV5-1; clone size: -; J gene: TRBJ1-2; CDR3 DNA: TGCGCCAGCAGCTTCGAAGAGTACTATGGCTACACCTTC; CDR3 protein: CASSFEEYYGYTF
D gene: -; V gene: TRBV7-2; clone size: -; J gene: TRBJ2-7; CDR3 DNA: TGTGCCAGCAGCTCAGGACACACTTCCTACGAGCAGTACTTC; CDR3 protein: CASSSGHTSYEQYF
D gene: TRBD1; V gene: TRBV7-8; clone size: many; J gene: TRBJ2-5; CDR3 DNA: TGTGCCAGCAGCTCCATGACAGGGGCGGGAGAGACCCAGTACTTC; CDR3 protein: CASSSMTGAGETQYF
D gene: TRBD2; V gene: TRBV6-6; clone size: few; J gene: TRBJ2-7; CDR3 DNA: TGTGCCAGCAGTTACCCGGCTAGCGGGAGGTACGAGCAGTACTTC; CDR3 protein: CASSYPASGRYEQYF
D gene: TRBD2; V gene: TRBV29-1; clone size: -; J gene: TRBJ2-1; CDR3 DNA: TGCAGCGTACTCAGCAAGCGGGGGGATTATGAGCAGTTCTTC; CDR3 protein: CSVLSKRGDYEQFF
D gene: TRBD2; V gene: TRBV7-2; clone size: many; J gene: TRBJ2-2; CDR3 DNA: TGTGCCAGCAGCTTAAAGCTAGCGGGAACCGGGGAGCTGTTTTTT; CDR3 protein: CASSLKLAGTGELFF
D gene: TRBD2; V gene: TRBV27; clone size: few; J gene: TRBJ2-1; CDR3 DNA: TGTGCCAGCAGCCCGGGACTAGCGGGACGACGCGTTAATGAGCAGTTCTTC; CDR3 protein: CASSPGLAGRRVNEQFF
D gene: -; V gene: TRBV7-3; clone size: -; J gene: TRBJ1-2; CDR3 DNA: TGTGCCAGCAGCTTAGTTGCCCCGAAAGGCTATGGCTACACCTTC; CDR3 protein: CASSLVAPKGYGYTF
D gene: TRBD2; V gene: TRBV7-9; clone size: -; J gene: TRBJ2-5; CDR3 DNA: TGTGCCAGCAGCTACGGGACTAGCGGGCAAGAGACCCAGTACTTC; CDR3 protein: CASSYGTSGQETQYF
D gene: TRBD1; V gene: TRBV20-1; clone size: many; J gene: TRBJ1-1; CDR3 DNA: TGCAGTGCTAGTTCTGCGGGACAGGGTAACACTGAAGCTTTCTTT; CDR3 protein: CSASSAGQGNTEAFF